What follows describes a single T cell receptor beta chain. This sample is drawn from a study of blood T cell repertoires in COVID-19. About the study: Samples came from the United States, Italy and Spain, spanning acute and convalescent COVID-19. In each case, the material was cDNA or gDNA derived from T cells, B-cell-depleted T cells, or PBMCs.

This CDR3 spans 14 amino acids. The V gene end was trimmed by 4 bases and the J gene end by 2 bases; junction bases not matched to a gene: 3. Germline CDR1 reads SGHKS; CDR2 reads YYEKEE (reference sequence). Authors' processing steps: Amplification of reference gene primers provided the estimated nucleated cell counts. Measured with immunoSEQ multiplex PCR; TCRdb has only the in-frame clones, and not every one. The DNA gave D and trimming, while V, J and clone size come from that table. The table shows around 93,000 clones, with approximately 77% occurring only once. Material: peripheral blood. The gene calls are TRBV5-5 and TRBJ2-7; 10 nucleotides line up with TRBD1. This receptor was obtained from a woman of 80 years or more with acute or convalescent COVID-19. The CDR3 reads CASSPDRGTYEQYF. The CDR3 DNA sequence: TGTGCCAGCAGCCCGGACAGGGGGACCTACGAGCAGTACTTC.